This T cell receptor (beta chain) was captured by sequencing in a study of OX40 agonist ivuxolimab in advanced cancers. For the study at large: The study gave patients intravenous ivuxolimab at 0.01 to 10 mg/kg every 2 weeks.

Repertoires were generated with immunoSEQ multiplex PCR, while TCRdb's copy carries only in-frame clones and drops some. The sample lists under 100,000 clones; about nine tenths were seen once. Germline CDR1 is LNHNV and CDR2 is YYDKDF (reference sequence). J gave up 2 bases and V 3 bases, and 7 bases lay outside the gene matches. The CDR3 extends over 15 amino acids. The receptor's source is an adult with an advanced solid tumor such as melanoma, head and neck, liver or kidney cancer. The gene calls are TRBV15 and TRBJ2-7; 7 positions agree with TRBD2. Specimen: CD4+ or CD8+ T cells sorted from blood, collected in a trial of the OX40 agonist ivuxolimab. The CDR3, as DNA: TGTGCCACCAGCAGGATTAGCGGGTCAGCCTACGAGCAGTACTTC. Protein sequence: CATSRISGSAYEQYF.